Listed below are T cell receptor beta chains from one sample, sequenced in a study of blood T cells in healthy people across ages. TCRdb re-called the 5' RACE reads through MiXCR, storing one row per CDR3 protein. The sample lists about 1.7 million distinct CDR3 sequences, roughly 30% occurring once. Sequencing used blood. Receptors were obtained from a woman between 25 and 40 years old in good health. Both conserved end residues are part of each CDR3. The D gene is left open where the match is weak. Size is omitted from some rows. Given values are once, few, many or a class for expanded clones.

clone_size cdr3_length j_call v_call d_call cdr3_aa cdr3_nt
- 13 TRBJ1-2 TRBV5-1 - CASSLGVGAGYTF TGCGCCAGCAGCTTGGGCGTAGGGGCTGGCTACACCTTC
many 13 TRBJ1-1 TRBV6-2/TRBV6-3 - CASSSPSGTEAFF TGTGCCAGCAGCTCCCCTAGCGGGACTGAAGCTTTCTTT
few 16 TRBJ2-2 TRBV4-1 - CASSQAPQGRAGELFF TGCGCCAGCAGCCAAGCCCCACAGGGTCGGGCCGGGGAGCTGTTTTTT
- 14 TRBJ1-1 TRBV6-5 - CASSYSTANTEAFF TGTGCCAGCAGTTACTCGACAGCCAACACTGAAGCTTTCTTT
- 15 TRBJ1-5 TRBV5-1 - CASSLVPGESQPQHF TGCGCCAGCAGCTTGGTTCCAGGCGAAAGTCAGCCCCAGCATTTT
few 15 TRBJ2-1 TRBV15 - CATSVAASSYNEQFF TGTGCCACCAGCGTCGCCGCGAGCTCCTACAATGAGCAGTTCTTC
- 14 TRBJ2-7 TRBV20-1 - CSAPRASYYNEQYF TGCAGTGCCCCCCGCGCAAGCTACTACAATGAGCAGTACTTC
few 11 TRBJ1-2 TRBV20-1 - CSAINRYGYTF TGCAGTGCTATCAACCGGTATGGCTACACCTTC
- 18 TRBJ2-7 TRBV4-2 TRBD1 CASSQDLGGGGLAYEQYF TGTGCCAGCAGCCAAGATCTAGGGGGCGGCGGATTAGCCTACGAGCAGTACTTC
few 12 TRBJ1-2 TRBV18 - CASSPRERGYTF TGTGCCAGCTCACCCAGAGAAAGAGGCTACACCTTC
few 15 TRBJ2-1 TRBV10-2 - CASTFSGDGYNEQFF TGCGCCAGCACTTTTTCAGGGGATGGCTACAATGAGCAGTTCTTC
many 14 TRBJ2-7 TRBV29-1 - CSAALDGVTYEQYF TGCAGCGCGGCACTGGACGGCGTCACCTACGAGCAGTACTTC
- 14 TRBJ2-2 TRBV11-1 - CAAKDSVNTGELFF TGTGCCGCCAAGGACAGCGTGAACACCGGGGAGCTGTTTTTT